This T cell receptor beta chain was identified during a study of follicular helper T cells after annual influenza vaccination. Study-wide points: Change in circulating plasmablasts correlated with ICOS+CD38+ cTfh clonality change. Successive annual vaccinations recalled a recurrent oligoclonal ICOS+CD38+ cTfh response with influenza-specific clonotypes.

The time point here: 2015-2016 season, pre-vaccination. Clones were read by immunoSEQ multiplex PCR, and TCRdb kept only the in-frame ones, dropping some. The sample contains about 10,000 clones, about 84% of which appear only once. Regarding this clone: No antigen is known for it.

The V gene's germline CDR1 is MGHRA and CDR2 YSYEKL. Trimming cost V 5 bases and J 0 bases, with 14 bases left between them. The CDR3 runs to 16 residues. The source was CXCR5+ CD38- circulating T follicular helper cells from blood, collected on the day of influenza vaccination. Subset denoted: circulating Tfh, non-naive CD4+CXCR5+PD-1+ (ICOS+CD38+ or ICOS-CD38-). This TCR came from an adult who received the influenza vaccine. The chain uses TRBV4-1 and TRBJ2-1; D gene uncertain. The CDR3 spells CASSESQVSSYNEQFF. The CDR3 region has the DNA TGCGCCAGCAGCGAGTCTCAAGTGAGCTCCTACAATGAGCAGTTCTTC.